This TCR beta chain was identified during a study of blood T cell repertoires in COVID-19 (dated by TCRdb to the early 2020s). In the study overall: The collaborator samples originated in the United States, Italy and Spain and spanned the acute and convalescent phases of COVID-19. The prospective study material was composed of cDNA or gDNA derived from T cells, B-cell-depleted T cells, or PBMCs. The dataset comprised deeply sampled blood TCRbeta repertoires from subjects exposed to, actively infected with, or recovered from COVID-19. The repertoires were released in a freely available public database meant as a resource for research on the immune response to SARS-CoV-2. The samples were drawn from the first 160 participants of the ongoing ImmuneRACE study and from some 1,300 subjects provided by 6 global collaborators. A de-identified subject ID, COVID-19 status, age in years and sex were almost always included in the sample metadata. Where available, HLA class I and class II types were taken from metadata supplied by the sample provider and were not determined by assay-based typing.

The collaborating institutions used their own protocols to collect whole blood in K2EDTA tubes. Collaborator samples were shipped for TCRbeta analysis as frozen whole blood, isolated PBMCs, or DNA extracted from either sample type. TCRbeta CDR3 regions were amplified from genomic DNA using the immunoSEQ Assay, a bias-controlled multiplex PCR. In the source study's methods: Nucleated cell counts per sample were estimated from amplification of reference gene primers within the assay. Sequence reads were collapsed and filtered to measure the absolute abundance of every unique TCRbeta CDR3 rearrangement. Productive Simpson clonality was computed per sample as the square root of Simpson's diversity index over productive rearrangements. TCRdb took this table from immuneACCESS and kept in-frame rearrangements with V and J called. Such tables lack part of the clones; where checked against another copy, unresolved V genes explain under half of the gap, and the rest is unexplained. The V and J calls and clone size are taken from that table; D and trimming were inferred from the DNA. The sample table lists some 120,000 clones, around 90% of them with a count of one. Around 3.8% of the sample is in the top ten clones.

Comment on this clone: Its specific antigen is unknown. Base qualities are not recorded, but no much larger clone differs from it by a single base.

The paper as a whole reports these results and caveats: Clinical and demographic metadata were provided uncurated, with the amount varying by source and participant.

CDR3 length: 13 amino acids, cysteine to phenylalanine. The entry retains the CDR3 DNA only, 39 bases that are in frame from base 1. Via the germline V gene, CDR1 is SGHVS and CDR2 FQNEAQ. V is cut by 3 bases and J by 3 bases, and the space between the germline ends is 7 bases. The V gene is TRBV7-8 and the J gene is TRBJ2-3, with the D gene call left open. Source material: peripheral blood. The receptor comes from a man between 45 and 60 years old with active COVID-19. The nucleotides are TGTGCCAGCAGCTTCTCTAGTACAGATACGCAGTATTTT. It specifies CASSFSSTDTQYF.